This entry describes one T cell receptor (beta chain). This CDR3 contains 12 residues. The germline V gene has CDR1 SGHAT and CDR2 FQNNGV. V was pared by 3 bases and J by 5 bases, with 7 bases between. This entry is derived from a study of long-term antiretroviral therapy in people with HIV. Assay version v3.0 of immunoSEQ was used, and it was run at survey level. The table came from immunoSEQ multiplex PCR; TCRdb's copy has only in-frame clones and leaves some out. The table includes under 40,000 clones, 82% detected once. The source material was unsorted PBMCs, sampled 0.3 years after starting antiretroviral therapy. The clonotype comes from a man aged 18 to 29 with HIV. The chain has TRBV11-2 and TRBJ2-5; D is undetermined. The CDR3 region has the DNA TGTGCCAGCAGCTTTTATTGGGAGACCCAGTACTTC. Its protein product is CASSFYWETQYF.